Listed below are T cell receptor beta chains from one sample, sequenced in a study of regulatory T cells in long-lasting Graves disease. TCRdb re-called the multiplex PCR reads with MiXCR, one entry per CDR3 protein. The table has roughly 450,000 distinct CDR3 sequences, about a quarter seen once. The sample here was peripheral blood mononuclear cells (PBMCs), taken when the disease was refractory, from a patient treated with antithyroid drugs. Receptors originate from a female donor with Graves disease. CDR3s include the opening cysteine and the closing phenylalanine or tryptophan. A D gene is named only where the DNA matches it firmly. A clone size is listed for some rows: how often the clone was seen (once, few, many), or a class if it is expanded.

D gene	V gene	clone size	J gene	CDR3 protein	CDR3 DNA
-	TRBV20-1	many	TRBJ1-1	CSAREGSFF	TGCAGTGCTCGGGAAGGGTCTTTCTTT
-	TRBV10-3	-	TRBJ2-7	CASSEPREPSYEQYF	TGTGCCAGCAGTGAACCAAGGGAACCGTCCTACGAGCAGTACTTC
-	TRBV7-9	-	TRBJ2-2	CASSTPLGRTGELFF	TGTGCCAGCAGCACCCCGTTGGGTAGGACCGGGGAGCTGTTTTTT
TRBD2	TRBV20-1	-	TRBJ2-3	CSARGLDSGRFSDTQYF	TGCAGTGCTAGGGGTCTGGACAGCGGGAGATTTTCAGATACGCAGTATTTT
-	TRBV30	few	TRBJ1-4	CAWSDGRLNEKLFF	TGTGCCTGGAGCGACGGACGGCTCAATGAAAAACTGTTTTTT
-	TRBV29-1	-	TRBJ2-7	CSVGQGGWEQYF	TGCAGCGTTGGTCAGGGGGGTTGGGAGCAGTACTTC
TRBD1	TRBV20-1	-	TRBJ1-2	CSASTPGTGSDGYTF	TGCAGTGCTAGTACCCCCGGGACAGGGTCGGATGGCTACACCTTC
-	TRBV19	-	TRBJ1-1	CASSIVGTNTEAFF	TGTGCCAGTAGTATAGTCGGGACGAACACTGAAGCTTTCTTT
-	TRBV11-2	-	TRBJ2-2	CASSPFGDGELFF	TGTGCCAGCAGCCCCTTCGGGGACGGGGAGCTGTTTTTT
-	TRBV28	-	TRBJ1-2	CASSLLAGSYTF	TGTGCCAGCAGTTTATTGGCAGGGAGCTACACCTTC
-	TRBV5-1	-	TRBJ2-7	CASSLASGLPYEQYF	TGCGCCAGCAGCTTGGCCTCAGGGCTCCCCTACGAGCAGTACTTC
TRBD1	TRBV7-9	many	TRBJ2-2	CASTDGQGDAGELFF	TGTGCCAGCACCGATGGACAGGGCGACGCCGGGGAGCTGTTTTTT
TRBD2	TRBV19	few	TRBJ2-5	CASSEITGGQETQYF	TGTGCCAGTAGCGAAATTACGGGAGGGCAAGAGACCCAGTACTTC
-	TRBV10-3	-	TRBJ2-1	CAISESLGTSYNEQFF	TGTGCCATCAGTGAGTCATTGGGGACTTCATACAATGAGCAGTTCTTC
TRBD2	TRBV28	-	TRBJ2-1	CASPYGRPTYNEQFF	TGTGCCAGCCCCTACGGGAGGCCAACCTACAATGAGCAGTTCTTC
-	TRBV12-3/TRBV12-4	-	TRBJ2-5	CASSHRVSKETQYF	TGTGCCAGCAGTCACCGGGTCTCCAAAGAGACCCAGTACTTC
TRBD1	TRBV6-1	many	TRBJ1-1	CASSGDRENTEAFF	TGTGCCAGCAGTGGGGACAGGGAGAACACTGAAGCTTTCTTT
TRBD1	TRBV27	many	TRBJ2-7	CASSLGQGPYEQYF	TGTGCCAGCAGTTTGGGACAGGGCCCCTACGAGCAGTACTTC
TRBD2	TRBV20-1	-	TRBJ2-7	CSAGLAGGPTYEQYF	TGCAGTGCTGGCCTAGCGGGAGGACCTACCTACGAGCAGTACTTC
TRBD2	TRBV5-1	-	TRBJ2-7	CASSMPTSGGLSSYEQYF	TGCGCCAGCAGCATGCCCACTAGCGGGGGGCTGAGCTCCTACGAGCAGTACTTC
-	TRBV3-1	-	TRBJ1-3	CASSHPGLGNTIYF	TGTGCCAGCAGCCACCCGGGCCTAGGAAACACCATATATTTT
TRBD1	TRBV5-1	many	TRBJ1-2	CASSKGQGHGYTF	TGCGCCAGCAGCAAGGGACAGGGCCATGGCTACACCTTC
-	TRBV6-1	-	TRBJ2-2	CASSEVQGSGELFF	TGTGCCAGCAGTGAAGTACAGGGCTCCGGGGAGCTGTTTTTT
TRBD1	TRBV5-1	many	TRBJ1-4	CASSSQGATNEKLFF	TGTGCCAGCAGCTCCCAGGGGGCCACTAATGAAAAACTGTTTTTT
-	TRBV6-2/TRBV6-3	many	TRBJ2-5	CASSYPAATGTQYF	TGTGCCAGCAGTTACCCCGCGGCGACGGGGACCCAGTACTTC
-	TRBV20-1	-	TRBJ2-6	CSAMRGRAPSGANVLTF	TGCAGTGCCATGAGGGGTAGGGCCCCCTCTGGGGCCAACGTCCTGACTTTC
-	TRBV20-1	-	TRBJ2-7	CSAREGLNIEQYF	TGCAGTGCTAGAGAGGGACTGAATATCGAGCAGTACTTC
-	TRBV15	-	TRBJ1-2	CATSRDVTANYGYTF	TGTGCCACCAGCAGAGATGTAACGGCCAACTATGGCTACACCTTC
-	TRBV6-2/TRBV6-3	few	TRBJ1-4	CASSYIPKEKLFF	TGTGCCAGCAGTTACATCCCCAAAGAAAAACTGTTTTTT
TRBD2	TRBV7-2	-	TRBJ2-5	CASSEGASGRAIETQYF	TGTGCCAGCAGCGAGGGGGCTAGCGGGAGGGCCATAGAGACCCAGTACTTC
TRBD2	TRBV6-2/TRBV6-3	-	TRBJ2-3	CASSAPSGSTDTQYF	TGTGCCAGCAGTGCACCTAGCGGGAGTACAGATACGCAGTATTTT
-	TRBV20-1	few	TRBJ1-1	CSARDTRANTEAFF	TGCAGTGCTAGAGACACCAGGGCTAACACTGAAGCTTTCTTT
-	TRBV19	few	TRBJ2-5	CASSIDRLRQETQYF	TGTGCCAGTAGTATAGATCGATTGCGACAAGAGACCCAGTACTTC